The present TCR beta chain was sequenced within a study of technical replicates of blood from several donors. Method: immunoSEQ multiplex PCR; TCRdb's copy keeps in-frame clones and lacks some. The sample records some 98,000 clones, approximately 95% being singletons. Trimming removed 3 bases at V and 3 bases at J, with 8 bases between. The CDR3 extends over 13 amino acids. CDR1 is KGHSH and CDR2 is LQKENI in the germline V gene. This chain links TRBV18 with TRBJ2-5, with D possibly matching TRBD1 (5 bases). The origin of this receptor is a human donor in good health. Sequenced input: T cells isolated from PBMCs. The CDR3 here is CASSPQGKETQYF. The CDR3 DNA reads as TGTGCCAGCTCACCCCAGGGAAAAGAGACCCAGTACTTC.